The 30 T cell receptor beta chains below were found in one sample sequenced in a study of cytomegalovirus exposure and HLA in healthy donors. A multiplex PCR was run with 60 Vbeta primers and 13 Jbeta primers. Generated by immunoSEQ multiplex PCR, the TCRdb table keeps only in-frame clones and is missing some. The sample carries some 87,000 clones, around 79% recorded once. What was sequenced was PBMCs. The receptors derive from a woman aged 40 to 50 in good health and CMV-seropositive.

V usage is TRBV19 and J usage is TRBJ1-1; no firm D call. V lost 2 bases and J 8 bases, leaving 18 bases between the germline ends. Germline CDR1 LNHDA, CDR2 SQIVND (reference sequence). CDR3 size: 15 residues. This CDR3 reads CASSIRGPAPLEAFF. CDR3 nucleotides: TGTGCCAGTAGTATACGCGGCCCCGCACCCCTAGAAGCTTTCTTT.

This rearrangement joins TRBV19 to TRBJ2-3; TRBD1 agrees at 7 bases. The CDR3 consists of 15 residues. CDR1 is LNHDA, CDR2 SQIVND, per germline (reference sequence). J lost 2 bases, V lost 1 base, and 3 bases had no gene match. In DNA form, the CDR3 reads TGTGCCAGTAGTATAGTAGGGGGCGACACAGATACGCAGTATTTT. This encodes CASSIVGGDTDTQYF.

This chain links TRBV29-1 with TRBJ1-5, with D uncertain. This CDR3 contains 14 residues. V was cut by 2 bases and J by 1 base, with 9 bases left in between. The germline gives CDR1 SQVTM, CDR2 ANQGSEA. CDR3 region: CSVEYEGSNQPQHF. The CDR3 bases are TGCAGCGTTGAATATGAGGGCAGCAATCAGCCCCAGCATTTT.

V is TRBV7-7 and J is TRBJ2-5; TRBD2 might be the D (5 bases). Germline V CDR1 and CDR2: SSHAT, FNYEAQ (reference sequence). This CDR3 comprises 13 residues. Trimming stripped 4 bases from V and 1 base from J, with 7 bases between. The CDR3 DNA is TGTGCCAGCAGCTCGGGGTTCCAAGAGACCCAGTACTTC. Translated, it gives CASSSGFQETQYF.

V and J are TRBV2 and TRBJ1-5; D gene unclear. With 7 bases removed from V and 6 bases from J, the gap between germline ends came to 13 bases. The CDR3 has 13 amino acids. Looked up from germline, CDR1 is SNHLY and CDR2 is FYNNEI. CDR3 in amino acids: CASKRGLVQPQHF. DNA of the CDR3: TGTGCCAGCAAGCGGGGTCTGGTTCAGCCCCAGCATTTT.

This chain connects TRBV7-9 to TRBJ1-1, with TRBD1 identical over 9 bases. Germline lookup yields CDR1 SEHNR and CDR2 FQNEAQ (reference sequence). Trimming at V came to 6 bases and at J to 0 bases, leaving 2 bases not matched to a gene. The CDR3 covers 14 residues. The DNA for the CDR3 is TGTGCCAGCAGGGACAGGGGAATGAACACTGAAGCTTTCTTT. It codes for CASRDRGMNTEAFF. Looking up the rest from reference TRBV7-9 and TRBJ1-1 gives the full variable domain: DTGVSQNPRHKITKRGQNVTFRCDPISEHNRLYWYRQTLGQGPEFLTYFQNEAQLEKSRLLSDRFSAERPKGSFSTLEIQRTEQGDSAMYLCASRDRGMNTEAFFGQGTRLTVV.

The chain has TRBV7-9 and TRBJ2-7; 7 nucleotides align to TRBD1. In germline, CDR1 is SEHNR, CDR2 FQNEAQ (reference sequence). There are 14 residues in the CDR3. Unmatched junction bases numbered 7, after V lost 4 bases and J lost 4 bases. The CDR3 DNA follows: TGTGCCAGCAGCTCCGGGACAGTCACTTACGAGCAGTACTTC. As protein: CASSSGTVTYEQYF.

This rearrangement joins TRBV15 to TRBJ1-1, with D tentatively TRBD1 (6 bases). Deletions cut 6 bases from V and 4 bases from J, with 15 bases between. Germline-derived CDR1 and CDR2 are LNHNV and YYDKDF (reference sequence). The CDR3 runs to 14 residues. The chain's CDR3 is CATREDGDITEAFF. The CDR3 region has the DNA TGTGCCACCAGAGAGGACGGGGACATCACTGAAGCTTTCTTT.

The chain carries TRBV5-1 and TRBJ1-1; no definite D call. This CDR3 has 13 amino acids. Germline-derived CDR1 and CDR2 are SGHRS and YFSETQ. Trimming removed 2 bases at V and 8 bases at J, with 13 bases between. CDR3 sequence reads: CASSFLSAREAFF. The CDR3 region has the DNA TGCGCCAGCAGCTTTTTAAGCGCCCGAGAAGCTTTCTTT.

The rearrangement uses TRBV5-1 and TRBJ1-1; D is unresolved. The CDR3 is made up of 14 amino acids. V was pared by 1 base and J by 4 bases, with 11 bases between. Germline V lookup: CDR1 SGHRS, CDR2 YFSETQ. DNA of the CDR3: TGCGCCAGCAGCTTGAGGGTTGAGGGCACTGAAGCTTTCTTT. This gives the protein CASSLRVEGTEAFF.

This clone was seen just once. The V and J genes are TRBV6-5 and TRBJ2-5; a weak D match, TRBD1 (6 bases). The J call is in doubt because the DNA end fits TRBJ2-7 better. Germline CDR1 and CDR2: MNHEY and SVGAGI. The CDR3 runs 13 residues. The CDR3 is CASREQGPYEQYF. As DNA, the CDR3 is TGTGCCAGCAGAGAACAGGGACCTTACGAGCAGTACTTC.

The chain is built from TRBV19 and TRBJ2-1, with TRBD2 identical over 7 bases. Germline CDR1 is LNHDA and CDR2 is SQIVND (reference sequence). The V gene end was trimmed by 7 bases and the J gene end by 5 bases; junction bases not matched to a gene: 11. CDR3 length equals 15 residues. In DNA form, the CDR3 reads TGTGCCAGTACCTCCAGGGCGGGACTACACAATGAGCAGTTCTTC. Translating gives CASTSRAGLHNEQFF.

This clone was observed a few times. This chain joins TRBV6-1 and TRBJ1-1, with D possibly TRBD1 on 5 matching bases. The V gene lost 7 bases and the J gene lost 4 bases, with 13 bases spanning the gap. The CDR3 loop spans 13 amino acids. CDR1 is MNHNS, CDR2 SASEGT, per germline. CDR3 loop: CASKVQETTEAFF. DNA of the CDR3: TGTGCCAGCAAGGTACAGGAGACCACTGAAGCTTTCTTT.

This clone was observed once. The chain recombines TRBV28 with TRBJ1-1; 9 bases match TRBD1. Looked up from germline, CDR1 is MDHEN and CDR2 is SYDVKM. This CDR3 contains 21 residues. Trimming took 3 bases from V and 0 from J; bases not matched to a gene: 20. CDR3 sequence reads: CASSLSQFRTGAKGVNTEAFF. CDR3 bases: TGTGCCAGCAGTTTGTCCCAATTCCGGACAGGGGCCAAGGGGGTGAACACTGAAGCTTTCTTT.

The rearrangement joins TRBV11-2 to TRBJ2-1; tentative D call: TRBD2 (6 bases). Trimming left V 5 bases short and J 3 bases short, with 14 bases between. CDR3 length: 15 residues. In germline, CDR1 is SGHAT, CDR2 FQNNGV. CDR3 DNA: TGTGCCAGCAGCCCCCGGAGGGTGGGCTACAATGAGCAGTTCTTC. It translates to CASSPRRVGYNEQFF.

V gene TRBV2 combines with J gene TRBJ2-7; D call uncertain. Trimming shortened V by 4 bases and J by 2 bases, and 9 bases separated the two germline ends. CDR1 is SNHLY and CDR2 is FYNNEI in the germline V gene. The CDR3 runs to 13 residues. CDR3 in DNA: TGTGCCAGCAGTGGAAACGGTCCCTACGAGCAGTACTTC. This translates into CASSGNGPYEQYF. The full variable domain, with the rest looked up from reference TRBV2 and TRBJ2-7, is EPEVTQTPSHQVTQMGQEVILRCVPISNHLYFYWYRQILGQKVEFLVSFYNNEISEKSEIFDDQFSVERPDGSNFTLKIRSTKLEDSAMYFCASSGNGPYEQYFGPGTRLTVT.

The chain joins TRBV30 to TRBJ1-5, with 7 positions matching TRBD1. After removal of 2 bases from V and 6 bases from J, the junction contained 4 bases not matched to a gene. The CDR3 is 13 residues long. Germline CDR1 and CDR2: GTSNPN and SVGIG (reference sequence). The CDR3 coding sequence is TGTGCCTGGAGTAAAGGGGGCCGTCAGCCCCAGCATTTT. This translates into CAWSKGGRQPQHF.

The chain uses TRBV2 and TRBJ2-2, with 9 nucleotides matching TRBD2. V shed 7 bases and J 5 bases; nucleotides not matched to a gene: 8. Germline loops: CDR1 SNHLY, CDR2 FYNNEI. The CDR3 is 15 amino acids. CDR3: CASTSSGSATGELFF. The CDR3 coding sequence is TGTGCCAGCACCAGTAGCGGGAGTGCAACCGGGGAGCTGTTTTTT.

The chain carries TRBV5-6 and TRBJ1-1, with D unclear. V was cut by 2 bases and J by 11 bases, with 25 bases left in between. Germline V CDR1 and CDR2: SGHDT, YYEEEE. The CDR3 sequence is 16 residues long. CDR3 in amino acids: CASSFRGSGNKMVAFF. CDR3 bases: TGTGCCAGCAGCTTTCGGGGTTCGGGAAACAAAATGGTCGCTTTCTTT. The variable domain in full, with the rest retrieved from reference TRBV5-6 and TRBJ1-1, is DAGVTQSPTHLIKTRGQQVTLRCSPKSGHDTVSWYQQALGQGPQFIFQYYEEEERQRGNFPDRFSGHQFPNYSSELNVNALLLGDSALYLCASSFRGSGNKMVAFFGQGTRLTVV.

The rearrangement links TRBV29-1 to TRBJ2-1; a weak D match, TRBD1 (6 bases). CDR1 and CDR2 from the germline V gene are SQVTM and ANQGSEA. V was pared by 5 bases and J by 7 bases, with 15 bases between. The CDR3 totals 13 residues. CDR3 region: CSVPTGIRNEQFF. The CDR3 DNA is TGCAGCGTTCCAACAGGGATTCGGAATGAGCAGTTCTTC.

The J gene is TRBJ2-3, the V gene TRBV10-3; 8 nucleotides match TRBD1. Per germline, CDR1 ENHRY and CDR2 SYGVKD. The V segment lost 2 bases and the J segment 5 bases; nucleotides outside the gene matches: 9. The CDR3 is 16 amino acids. CDR3 residues: CAISESGRGREDTQYF. The CDR3 nucleotides read TGTGCCATCAGTGAGAGCGGCAGGGGGCGCGAAGATACGCAGTATTTT.

The table lists this clone with a few counts. This chain uses TRBV9 with TRBJ1-1; 7 bases fit TRBD1. Germline V gene data show CDR1 as SGDLS and CDR2 as YYNGEE. The V gene end was trimmed by 3 bases and the J gene end by 4 bases; junction bases not matched to a gene: 9. The CDR3 consists of 15 residues. Here the CDR3 reads CASSDRGMLFTEAFF. CDR3 coding DNA: TGTGCCAGCAGCGACAGGGGAATGCTGTTCACTGAAGCTTTCTTT.

The V gene is TRBV6-5, the J gene TRBJ2-1; no clear D gene. The ends were cut back, 5 bases at V and 8 bases at J, with 19 bases in the middle. CDR3 length: 15 amino acids. The V gene's germline CDR1 is MNHEY and CDR2 SVGAGI. The CDR3: CASSQKTDGSDEQFF. DNA of the CDR3: TGTGCCAGCAGTCAAAAAACCGACGGGTCCGATGAGCAGTTCTTC.

This clone has only a few counts. In nucleotides, the CDR3 is TGTGCCTGCCTAAGCCGACTCGGAGTGGGGCTGGATGGGAACACTGAAGCTTTCTTT. Its protein product is CACLSRLGVGLDGNTEAFF. The rearrangement uses TRBV30 and TRBJ1-1; D possibly corresponds to TRBD1 (5 bases). Between the trimmed V and J ends, which lost 6 bases and 1 base, there was a span of 30 bases. The CDR3 has 19 residues. Germline V gene lookup returns CDR1 GTSNPN and CDR2 SVGIG (reference sequence).

This clone was detected only a few times. V usage is TRBV5-4 and J usage is TRBJ1-5, with 7 bases fitting TRBD1. Germline assignment: CDR1 SGHNT and CDR2 YYREEE (reference sequence). The CDR3 length is 15 residues. V was pared by 0 bases and J by 6 bases, with 6 bases of the junction left unmatched. CDR3: CASSLDRGLIQPQHF. Written as DNA, the CDR3 is TGTGCCAGCAGCTTGGACAGGGGCTTAATTCAGCCCCAGCATTTT.

The genes are TRBV4-2 and TRBJ2-1; possibly TRBD2 for D (6 bases). Germline values: CDR1 LGHNA, CDR2 YNFKEQ. CDR3 length: 14 residues. V was clipped by 0 bases and J by 10 bases, with 13 bases between them. CDR3: CASSQDNGSYEQFF. The CDR3 bases are TGTGCCAGCAGCCAAGACAACGGGAGCTACGAGCAGTTCTTC.

The rearrangement joins TRBV28 to TRBJ2-7; no definite D call. CDR1 is MDHEN, CDR2 SYDVKM, per germline. V was shortened by 2 bases and J by 2 bases, with 10 bases between the two germline ends. The CDR3 loop spans 14 amino acids. CDR3 region: CASSLRSRTYEQYF. CDR3 sequence (DNA): TGTGCCAGCAGTTTAAGATCCAGGACCTACGAGCAGTACTTC. Full variable domain (rest looked up from reference TRBV28 and TRBJ2-7): DVKVTQSSRYLVKRTGEKVFLECVQDMDHENMFWYRQDPGLGLRLIYFSYDVKMKEKGDIPEGYSVSREKKERFSLILESASTNQTSMYLCASSLRSRTYEQYFGPGTRLTVT.

The sample holds a few counts of this clone. The chain joins TRBV2 to TRBJ1-4; TRBD1 aligns across 10 bases. This CDR3 region has 14 residues. The V and J ends lost 6 bases and 8 bases, in that order; junction bases with no gene match: 6. The germline gives CDR1 SNHLY, CDR2 FYNNEI. CDR3 sequence: CASRRDRGGEKLFF. The CDR3 nucleotides are TGTGCCAGCAGGCGGGACAGGGGAGGCGAAAAACTGTTTTTT. Variable domain in full (rest from reference TRBV2 and TRBJ1-4): EPEVTQTPSHQVTQMGQEVILRCVPISNHLYFYWYRQILGQKVEFLVSFYNNEISEKSEIFDDQFSVERPDGSNFTLKIRSTKLEDSAMYFCASRRDRGGEKLFFGSGTQLSVL.

This chain connects TRBV30 to TRBJ1-1; 9 positions match TRBD1. V trimming: 1 base; J trimming: 11 bases; junction bases outside the gene matches: 14. This CDR3 is 15 amino acids long. Germline-derived CDR1 and CDR2 are GTSNPN and SVGIG (reference sequence). The CDR3 nucleotides are TGTGCCTGGAGTGATGTGGGAACAGGGGGCGGTAGGGCTTTCTTT. Translating gives CAWSDVGTGGGRAFF.

The gene calls are TRBV6-5 and TRBJ1-2; 7 bases align to TRBD1. In germline, CDR1 is MNHEY, CDR2 SVGAGI. The V segment lost 4 bases and the J segment 4 bases; nucleotides outside the gene matches: 6. This CDR3 has 14 amino acids. CDR3 in amino acids: CASSSRGQGYGYTF. CDR3 coding DNA: TGTGCCAGCAGTTCAAGGGGGCAAGGCTATGGCTACACCTTC.